A selection of T cell receptor beta chains follows, all from one sample in a study of T cells in Graves' hyperthyroidism and ophthalmopathy. TCRdb redid the calling of the multiplex PCR reads with MiXCR, one entry per CDR3 protein. Here the sample spans a few hundred thousand distinct CDR3 sequences, around 43% being singletons. The sequencing input was peripheral blood or thyroid tissue (not recorded which). The receptors originated from an adult woman with Graves' disease, either hyperthyroidism or ophthalmopathy (not recorded which). Both conserved end residues are part of each CDR3.

j_call v_call cdr3_aa
TRBJ1-2 TRBV6-2/TRBV6-3 CASSYSIAPNYGYTF
TRBJ1-4 TRBV20-1 CSARDPANEKLFF
TRBJ1-6 TRBV2 CASRTSRQTNSPLHF
TRBJ1-4 TRBV7-8 CASSLGPLGQGMSEKLFF
TRBJ2-6 TRBV2 CASSEGGGTGVYVLTF
TRBJ2-5 TRBV20-1 CSGLRGSNQETQYF
TRBJ2-7 TRBV4-1 CASSQVDNTYEQYF
TRBJ1-2 TRBV7-8 CASSLSTGNYGYTF
TRBJ1-4 TRBV10-3 CAIKGQDNVKLFF
TRBJ2-5 TRBV5-5 CASSSDRQETQYF
TRBJ2-2 TRBV2 CASRGLGGESTGELFF
TRBJ1-1 TRBV5-7 CASSPGPLNTEAFF
TRBJ2-7 TRBV11-1 CASSAMDRRPYEQYF
TRBJ2-7 TRBV5-1 CASSFNQGTYEQYF
TRBJ1-4 TRBV5-1 CASSYGQTNEKLFF
TRBJ2-7 TRBV10-3 CAIGTSSYEQYF
TRBJ1-6 TRBV10-3 CAIRGGQGRSPLHF
TRBJ1-2 TRBV25-1 CASSEYIIRNFNYGYTF
TRBJ2-7 TRBV29-1 CSVLGSHYEQYF
TRBJ1-1 TRBV20-1 CSARDKETEAFF
TRBJ2-7 TRBV15 CATSHSGQGVGSYEQYF
TRBJ1-4 TRBV6-2/TRBV6-3 CASRHPYRDGEKLFF
TRBJ1-6 TRBV29-1 CSAPLARTLHF
TRBJ1-2 TRBV7-9 CASSSTDYGYTF
TRBJ1-1 TRBV5-8 CASSLWGYTEAFF
TRBJ2-3 TRBV7-2 CASSPQRTGRTDTQYF
TRBJ2-7 TRBV29-1 CSVGRLDSYEQYF
TRBJ2-2 TRBV7-9 CASSSSGRQRTGELFF
TRBJ2-7 TRBV7-8 CASSPTRNEQYF
TRBJ2-2 TRBV10-3 CDELAGDGELFF
TRBJ1-5 TRBV5-1 CASSALQGVGQPQHF
TRBJ2-2 TRBV7-9 CATRSTGELFF
TRBJ2-5 TRBV29-1 CSVTRGIGEETQYF
TRBJ2-7 TRBV20-1 CSARARNYEQYF
TRBJ1-2 TRBV19 CASNAEYSNQPGPALANYGYTF
TRBJ1-6 TRBV19 CASSIRGPGNSPLHF
TRBJ2-7 TRBV6-4 CASSRLAGGEQYF
TRBJ2-7 TRBV10-3 CASSFRGSTYEQYF
TRBJ1-5 TRBV2 CASSVRQNNQPQHF
TRBJ2-7 TRBV6-5 CASRSGTSGEQYF
TRBJ2-7 TRBV2 CASRTGTSGYEQYF
TRBJ1-1 TRBV24-1 CATSSAFGVTEAFF
TRBJ2-5 TRBV25-1 CASSRMGTGWETQYF
TRBJ2-6 TRBV11-2 CASSLGLALPGTF
TRBJ1-1 TRBV19 CASSIQGGVTEAFF
TRBJ1-1 TRBV12-3/TRBV12-4 CASSFNRGTEAFF
TRBJ2-7 TRBV20-1 CSAGSGVAYEQYF
TRBJ2-2 TRBV7-2 CASSVDRVQVLFF
TRBJ2-5 TRBV27 CASTKTSGYPQETQYF
TRBJ1-6 TRBV25-1 CASSQGRVESPLHF
TRBJ1-3 TRBV12-3/TRBV12-4 CASTSLYSFSGNTIYF
TRBJ1-2 TRBV29-1 CTDNGVRGYTF
TRBJ1-2 TRBV7-9 CASSPQGAVNYGYTF
TRBJ1-4 TRBV4-1 CASSQGGTGNNEKLFF
TRBJ1-1 TRBV7-2 CASSQILNTEAFF